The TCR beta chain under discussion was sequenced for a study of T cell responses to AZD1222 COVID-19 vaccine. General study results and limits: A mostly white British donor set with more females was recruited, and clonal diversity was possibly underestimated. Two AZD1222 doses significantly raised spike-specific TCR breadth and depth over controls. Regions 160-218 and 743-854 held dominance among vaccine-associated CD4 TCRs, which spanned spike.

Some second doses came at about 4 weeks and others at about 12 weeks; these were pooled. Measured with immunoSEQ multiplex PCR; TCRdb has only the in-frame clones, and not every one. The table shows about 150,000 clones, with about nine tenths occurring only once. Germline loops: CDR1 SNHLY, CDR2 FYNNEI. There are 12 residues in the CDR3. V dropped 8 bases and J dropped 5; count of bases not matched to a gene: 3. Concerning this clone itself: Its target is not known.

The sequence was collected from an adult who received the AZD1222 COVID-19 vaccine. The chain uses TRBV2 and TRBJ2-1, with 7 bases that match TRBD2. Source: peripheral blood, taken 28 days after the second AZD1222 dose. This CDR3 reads CASGGDNNEQFF. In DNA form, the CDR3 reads TGTGCCAGCGGGGGGGATAACAATGAGCAGTTCTTC.